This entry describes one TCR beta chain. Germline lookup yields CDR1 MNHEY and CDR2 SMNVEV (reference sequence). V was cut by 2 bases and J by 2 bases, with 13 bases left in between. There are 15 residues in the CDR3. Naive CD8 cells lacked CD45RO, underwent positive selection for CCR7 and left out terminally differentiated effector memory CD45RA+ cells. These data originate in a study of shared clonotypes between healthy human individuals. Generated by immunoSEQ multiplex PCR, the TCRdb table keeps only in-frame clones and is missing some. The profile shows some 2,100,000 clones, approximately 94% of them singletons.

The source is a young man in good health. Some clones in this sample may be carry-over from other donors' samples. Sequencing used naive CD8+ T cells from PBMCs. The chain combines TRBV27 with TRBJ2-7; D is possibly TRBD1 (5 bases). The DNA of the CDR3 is TGTGCCAGCAGTTTAATTTCGGCAGGGCCCTACGAGCAGTACTTC. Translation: CASSLISAGPYEQYF.